This entry lists 25 T cell receptor beta chains sequenced from one sample in a study of neurological immune-mediated disorders. Each CDR3 protein is one row after TCRdb ran MiXCR on the 5' RACE reads. The sample shows 42,000 or so distinct CDR3 sequences, 2% to 2.5% of them seen only once. The sample was PBMCs. The receptor source for this set is a man under 40 with multiple sclerosis.

This clonotype was picked up many times. The chain combines TRBV29-1 with TRBJ1-1; D is unresolved. V was shortened by 6 bases and J by 5 bases, with 16 bases between the two germline ends. CDR1 is SQVTM, CDR2 ANQGSEA, per germline. This CDR3 contains 13 residues. This CDR3 is CSVLGGSSTEAFF. DNA for the CDR3: TGCAGCGTCCTTGGCGGGAGCTCGACTGAAGCTTTCTTT. Full variable domain (rest looked up from reference TRBV29-1 and TRBJ1-1): SAVISQKPSRDICQRGTSLTIQCQVDSQVTMMFWYRQQPGQSLTLIATANQGSEATYESGFVIDKFPISRPNLTFSTLTVSNMSPEDSSIYLCSVLGGSSTEAFFGQGTRLTVV.

This clonotype came up many times. This chain connects TRBV15 to TRBJ1-2; the D is unclear. The CDR3 extends over 13 amino acids. Germline V gene lookup returns CDR1 LNHNV and CDR2 YYDKDF (reference sequence). Trimming shortened V by 6 bases and J by 0 bases, and 8 bases separated the two germline ends. The CDR3 DNA is TGTGCCACCAGGGGTAAAGCTAACTATGGCTACACCTTC. This gives the protein CATRGKANYGYTF. Using reference TRBV15 and TRBJ1-2 for the parts outside the CDR3, the full variable domain is DAMVIQNPRYQVTQFGKPVTLSCSQTLNHNVMYWYQQKSSQAPKLLFHYYDKDFNNEADTPDNFQSRRPNTSFCFLDIRSPGLGDTAMYLCATRGKANYGYTFGSGTRLTVV.

This clonotype was found many times. The chain joins TRBV27 to TRBJ2-3; D possibly corresponds to TRBD2 (6 bases). Trimming took 6 bases from V and 4 from J, leaving 17 bases between them. Germline V gene data show CDR1 as MNHEY and CDR2 as SMNVEV (reference sequence). The CDR3 loop spans 15 amino acids. CDR3 residues: CASSRRLVGADTQYF. The CDR3 DNA follows: TGTGCCAGCAGCCGTCGACTAGTTGGTGCAGATACGCAGTATTTT.

This clonotype was picked up many times. The chain uses TRBV29-1 and TRBJ2-7, with D perhaps being TRBD1 or TRBD2 (6 bases each). Germline CDR1 and CDR2: SQVTM and ANQGSEA. This CDR3 comprises 14 residues. The V and J ends lost 1 base and 5 bases respectively, with 15 bases between them. The CDR3, as DNA: TGCAGCGTTGAAGGGGTCGGGGGCCGAGACGAGCAGTACTTC. Protein: CSVEGVGGRDEQYF.

This clonotype was observed at least ten times. The chain links TRBV4-1 to TRBJ1-1; D ambiguous. V was pared by 0 bases and J by 4 bases, with 15 bases between. Germline V lookup: CDR1 MGHRA, CDR2 YSYEKL. The CDR3 covers 16 residues. CDR3 residues: CASSQDPSLRGTEAFF. DNA of the CDR3: TGCGCCAGCAGCCAAGACCCTTCGCTCCGCGGCACTGAAGCTTTCTTT.

The chain joins TRBV5-1 to TRBJ2-2; D not resolved. The germline CDR1 and CDR2 sequences are SGHRS and YFSETQ. V shed 2 bases and J shed 0 bases, with 8 bases lying between them. The CDR3 contains 15 residues. CDR3 amino acids: CASSFITANTGELFF. Written as DNA, the CDR3 is TGCGCCAGCAGCTTTATCACTGCGAACACCGGGGAGCTGTTTTTT. Full variable domain (missing parts from reference TRBV5-1 and TRBJ2-2): KAGVTQTPRYLIKTRGQQVTLSCSPISGHRSVSWYQQTPGQGLQFLFEYFSETQRNKGNFPGRFSGRQFSNSRSEMNVSTLELGDSALYLCASSFITANTGELFFGEGSRLTVL.

This clonotype was detected ten times or more. The chain carries TRBV20-1 and TRBJ2-5; TRBD2 aligns across 13 bases. Germline CDR1 and CDR2: DFQATT and SNEGSKA (reference sequence). This CDR3 is 15 amino acids long. Germline trimming cut 3 bases from V and 5 bases from J; bases unmatched to any gene: 6. The DNA for the CDR3 is TGCAGTGCTAGGCGTATGACTAGCGGGAGGGAGACCCAGTACTTC. Amino acid sequence: CSARRMTSGRETQYF.

Ten or more counts support this clonotype. The rearrangement joins TRBV6-6 to TRBJ2-1, with 7 bases aligning to TRBD2. Trimming cost V 6 bases and J 5 bases; bases outside gene matches: 10. CDR1 is MNHNY and CDR2 is SVGAGI in the germline V gene (reference sequence). The CDR3 has 15 amino acids. The CDR3, as DNA: TGTGCCAGCAGGTATACTAGCGAGGTAAACAATGAGCAGTTCTTC. This codes for CASRYTSEVNNEQFF.

This clonotype was seen repeatedly, ten times or more. The chain employs TRBV10-2 and TRBJ2-7; D gene ambiguous. The germline V gene has CDR1 WSHSY and CDR2 SAAADI. Between the trimmed V and J ends, which lost 2 bases and 0 bases, there was a span of 8 bases. The CDR3 contains 14 residues. CDR3 region: CASSEVQVSYEQYF. For the CDR3, the DNA is TGCGCCAGCAGTGAGGTCCAGGTCTCCTACGAGCAGTACTTC.

This clonotype was seen ten or more times. The chain carries TRBV7-2 and TRBJ1-2; the D gene is possibly TRBD1 (6 bases). There are 14 residues in the CDR3. V was trimmed by 1 base and J by 4 bases, leaving 10 bases between them. Per the germline V gene, CDR1 is SGHTA and CDR2 is FQGNSA. The CDR3 nucleotides read TGTGCCAGCAGCTTAGGGGGGCCCGGCTATGGCTACACCTTC. This codes for CASSLGGPGYGYTF.

This clonotype was counted at least ten times. This rearrangement joins TRBV5-1 to TRBJ2-3, with a tentative D call TRBD2 (5 bases). Germline V gene sequence: CDR1 SGHRS, CDR2 YFSETQ. V gave up 0 bases and J gave up 4 bases, with 9 bases separating them. CDR3 length: 14 residues. In nucleotides, the CDR3 is TGCGCCAGCAGCTTGGCGGGAATTGCAGATACGCAGTATTTT. Its protein product is CASSLAGIADTQYF.

This clonotype was observed at least ten times. The germline gene is not matched at one end of the junction; a read error may be the cause. This rearrangement joins TRBV5-1 to TRBJ2-3, with D possibly TRBD2 on 5 matching bases. The CDR3 sequence is 14 residues long. Germline V CDR1 and CDR2: SGHRS, YFSETQ. The CDR3 protein is CASSLGISIDTQYF. In DNA, the CDR3 is TGCGCCAGCAGCCTCGGGATCAGCATAGATACGCAGTATTTT.

This clonotype was counted at least ten times. The chain recombines TRBV14 with TRBJ2-3; tentative D call: TRBD2 (6 bases). From germline, CDR1 is SGHDN and CDR2 FVKESK. The ends were cut back, 1 base at V and 2 bases at J, with 13 bases in the middle. The CDR3 spans 16 residues. CDR3 sequence reads: CASSQGGGTNTDTQYF. The CDR3 bases are TGTGCCAGCAGCCAAGGGGGAGGAACGAACACAGATACGCAGTATTTT.

This clonotype was recorded many times. This chain uses TRBV7-2 with TRBJ1-3; D unresolved. Per the germline V gene, CDR1 is SGHTA and CDR2 is FQGNSA. The CDR3 length is 12 residues. V gave up 5 bases and J gave up 8 bases, with 10 bases separating them. This CDR3 reads CASSQGPDTIYF. Written as DNA, the CDR3 is TGTGCCAGCAGCCAAGGTCCAGACACCATATATTTT.

This clonotype was seen at least ten times. The chain uses TRBV12-3 or TRBV12-4 and TRBJ1-1, with D tentatively TRBD1 (5 bases). V was trimmed by 2 bases and J by 3 bases, leaving 22 bases between them. The CDR3 is 18 amino acids. The CDR3 here is CASSLSVFLEGRDTEAFF. CDR3 nucleotide sequence: TGTGCCAGCAGTTTATCGGTTTTTTTGGAGGGGCGGGACACTGAAGCTTTCTTT.

This clonotype was recorded at least ten times. The chain carries TRBV5-1 and TRBJ1-2; D is undetermined. Germline V lookup: CDR1 SGHRS, CDR2 YFSETQ. Trimming took off 0 bases at V and 0 bases at J, with 6 bases between the two ends. The CDR3 has 14 amino acids. CDR3 residues: CASSLEKANYGYTF. The CDR3 DNA is TGCGCCAGCAGCTTGGAAAAGGCTAACTATGGCTACACCTTC.

There are many counts of this clonotype. V usage is TRBV4-2 and J usage is TRBJ2-2; no clear D gene. Germline lookup yields CDR1 LGHNA and CDR2 YNFKEQ. Trimming pared 0 bases from V and 4 bases from J, leaving 15 bases between. The CDR3 sequence is 17 residues long. In nucleotides, the CDR3 is TGTGCCAGCAGCCAAGATCTCCCTAACCACCCCACCGGGGAGCTGTTTTTT. Protein product: CASSQDLPNHPTGELFF.

In its sample, this clonotype was seen many times. The V and J genes are TRBV29-1 and TRBJ1-1; weak D call: TRBD1 (6 bases). Deletions cut 2 bases from V and 0 bases from J, with 13 bases between. CDR1 is SQVTM, CDR2 ANQGSEA, per germline. This CDR3 is 15 amino acids long. The CDR3 DNA sequence: TGCAGCGTTGAAACACAGGGAGGGGTGAACACTGAAGCTTTCTTT. Protein sequence: CSVETQGGVNTEAFF.

This clonotype was found many times. This chain links TRBV18 with TRBJ2-7; D uncertain. The V end was cut by 3 bases, the J end by 4 bases, with 10 bases between. Germline CDR1 is KGHSH and CDR2 is LQKENI. The CDR3 is 13 amino acids. The CDR3 reads CASSPSRQYEQYF. Written as DNA, the CDR3 is TGTGCCAGCTCACCGTCTAGACAATACGAGCAGTACTTC.

This clonotype was counted at least ten times. The V gene is TRBV20-1, the J gene TRBJ2-5; 8 nucleotides match TRBD2. Losses at the gene ends were 0 bases for V and 1 base for J; bases not matched to a gene: 4. From germline, CDR1 is DFQATT and CDR2 SNEGSKA (reference sequence). The CDR3 is 15 residues long. The CDR3, as DNA: TGCAGTGCTAGAGATCTGCGGGAGGTCCAAGAGACCCAGTACTTC. Translating it yields CSARDLREVQETQYF.

At least ten counts were recorded for this clonotype. J is TRBJ2-1 and V is TRBV6-5; D is uncertain. Between the trimmed V and J ends, which lost 6 bases and 5 bases, there was a span of 5 bases. The CDR3 totals 11 residues. Germline V gene data show CDR1 as MNHEY and CDR2 as SVGAGI. CDR3 sequence: CASRSNNEQFF. The CDR3 DNA reads TGTGCCAGCAGATCAAACAATGAGCAGTTCTTC.

This clonotype was counted at least ten times. This chain uses TRBV5-1 with TRBJ1-1; D is unclear. Per the germline V gene, CDR1 is SGHRS and CDR2 is YFSETQ. This CDR3 is built from 13 residues. V gave up 3 bases and J gave up 2 bases, with 8 bases separating them. Here the CDR3 DNA reads TGCGCCAGCAGCTCAAGCGTAAACACTGAAGCTTTCTTT. Encoded protein: CASSSSVNTEAFF.

This clonotype showed up many times. This chain connects TRBV10-3 to TRBJ1-5, with D possibly TRBD1 on 5 matching bases. This CDR3 comprises 15 residues. V lost 4 bases to trimming and J lost 2 bases, with 12 bases between them. Germline assignment: CDR1 ENHRY and CDR2 SYGVKD. The CDR3 loop reads CAISAGGDGNQPQHF. CDR3 coding DNA: TGTGCCATCAGTGCTGGGGGGGATGGCAATCAGCCCCAGCATTTT.

This clonotype occurred many times. The chain employs TRBV28 and TRBJ2-7, with 11 positions matching TRBD2. Germline V lookup: CDR1 MDHEN, CDR2 SYDVKM. The V and J ends lost 4 bases and 0 bases, in that order; junction bases with no gene match: 5. The CDR3 is 16 residues long. The CDR3 nucleotides read TGTGCCAGCAGTTCCCGACTAGCGGGAAGCTCCTACGAGCAGTACTTC. Translated, it gives CASSSRLAGSSYEQYF. Using reference TRBV28 and TRBJ2-7 for the parts outside the CDR3, the full variable domain is DVKVTQSSRYLVKRTGEKVFLECVQDMDHENMFWYRQDPGLGLRLIYFSYDVKMKEKGDIPEGYSVSREKKERFSLILESASTNQTSMYLCASSSRLAGSSYEQYFGPGTRLTVT.

This clonotype was observed at least ten times. The rearrangement joins TRBV15 to TRBJ2-2, with 7 positions matching TRBD1. Germline-derived CDR1 and CDR2 are LNHNV and YYDKDF (reference sequence). With 2 bases clipped from V and 3 bases from J, the junction kept 6 bases outside the gene matches. The CDR3 covers 16 residues. CDR3 in DNA: TGTGCCACCAGCAGACCCTACAGGGGAGACACCGGGGAGCTGTTTTTT. It is translated as CATSRPYRGDTGELFF. Filled out from reference TRBV15 and TRBJ2-2, the complete variable domain reads DAMVIQNPRYQVTQFGKPVTLSCSQTLNHNVMYWYQQKSSQAPKLLFHYYDKDFNNEADTPDNFQSRRPNTSFCFLDIRSPGLGDTAMYLCATSRPYRGDTGELFFGEGSRLTVL.